This TCR beta chain was recovered during a study of CD8 T cells in ankylosing spondylitis. Regarding the study as a whole: A motif in TCR beta, a set of roughly 8 highly homologous variants, appeared characteristic of ankylosing spondylitis blood.

MiXCR was run by TCRdb on the 5' RACE reads, yielding one entry per CDR3 protein. The sample carries about 800,000 distinct CDR3 sequences, 12% recorded once. On this clonotype itself: Its antigen is still unknown.

The source of this sequence is a male donor with ankylosing spondylitis. Sequenced input: blood, either unsorted or a sorted T cell fraction (not recorded which).

CDR3 sequence reads: CSAAGGGETAVTDTQYF. CDR3 in DNA: TGCAGTGCTGCTGGGGGCGGAGAAACAGCGGTCACAGATACGCAGTATTTT. This chain connects TRBV20-1 to TRBJ2-3, with a possible D match to TRBD1 (6 bases). V was shortened by 5 bases and J by 2 bases, with 23 bases between the two germline ends. CDR1 and CDR2 from the germline V gene are DFQATT and SNEGSKA (reference sequence). The CDR3 extends over 17 amino acids.